This is a list of T cell receptor beta chains from one sample in a study of T cell responses to AZD1222 COVID-19 vaccine. TCRdb's copy holds only in-frame clones and misses some; the assay was immunoSEQ multiplex PCR. This sample yields roughly 150,000 clones, of which approximately 90% are seen a single time; roughly 4.6% belongs to the top ten. The sequences come from peripheral blood, collected on day 0 of AZD1222 vaccination. The receptor set was obtained from an adult in good health. Both conserved end residues are part of each CDR3. A D gene is named only where the DNA matches it firmly. The size entry is marked missing in some rows and otherwise reads once, few, many or a size class.

TRBV29-1	.	TRBJ2-7	.	TGCAGCGGCCTGTCAGGGGAAGGAGAGCAGTACTTC	CSGLSGEGEQYF
TRBV15	TRBD2	TRBJ2-3	.	TGTGCCACCAGCAGAAGGGAGGGTGGCACAGATACGCAGTATTTT	CATSRREGGTDTQYF
TRBV19	TRBD1	TRBJ1-5	once	TGTGCCAGTAGTATTGACGGGACAGCCCCCGGGCAGCCCCAGCATTTT	CASSIDGTAPGQPQHF
TRBV10-3	TRBD1	TRBJ1-4	.	TGTGCCATCAGTGCCGGGACAGTCAATGAAAAACTGTTTTTT	CAISAGTVNEKLFF
TRBV6-5	TRBD1	TRBJ1-2	.	TGTGCCAGCAGTTACTCACAGGGGGCAGGGAACTATGGCTACACCTTC	CASSYSQGAGNYGYTF
TRBV5-1	TRBD1	TRBJ2-3	.	TGCGCCAGCAGCTTGGCCGGGCAGGGGGCAAGTACGCAGTATTTT	CASSLAGQGASTQYF
TRBV6-4	.	TRBJ1-5	.	TGTGCCAGCAGCCAGGATAGCAATCAGCCCCAGCATTTT	CASSQDSNQPQHF
TRBV19	TRBD1	TRBJ2-1	.	TGTGCCAGTAGTATACTCGGGACAGGGGACAATGAGCAGTTCTTC	CASSILGTGDNEQFF
TRBV27	TRBD1	TRBJ1-2	.	TGTGCCAGCAGTTTGACAGGGAGCTATGGCTACACCTTC	CASSLTGSYGYTF
TRBV19	.	TRBJ2-1	.	TGTGCCAGTAGACACACAGGAGAAAATGAGCAGTTCTTC	CASRHTGENEQFF
TRBV6-2/TRBV6-3	.	TRBJ2-1	.	TGTGCCAGCAGCCCCGGACTAGGGGGGTTCTTC	CASSPGLGGFF
TRBV9	.	TRBJ2-1	.	TGTGCCAGCCGCGGGGGAGGGCAGGGGGTTTACAATGAGCAGTTCTTC	CASRGGGQGVYNEQFF
TRBV28	TRBD1	TRBJ1-4	.	TGTGCCAGCAGTTTCAGGGGGCCTTATGAAAAACTGTTTTTT	CASSFRGPYEKLFF
TRBV19	.	TRBJ2-1	.	TGTGCCAGTAGTTTCCAGTCTAGCTCCTACAATGAGCAGTTCTTC	CASSFQSSSYNEQFF
TRBV5-1	.	TRBJ2-6	.	TGCGCCAGCAGCCCAGGTGGGGAGTTTGCTTATGGGGCCAACGTCCTGACTTTC	CASSPGGEFAYGANVLTF
TRBV28	TRBD1	TRBJ2-7	.	TGTGCCAGCATTTCCGGGACAGATGGCGAGCAGTACTTC	CASISGTDGEQYF
TRBV19	.	TRBJ1-4	.	TGTGCCAGTAGTGACCGGCCCCTAAACCTTGCAACTAATGAAAAACTGTTTTTT	CASSDRPLNLATNEKLFF
TRBV6-2/TRBV6-3	.	TRBJ1-1	once	TGTGCCAGCAGTCACGACCCCCTCCAGGGAGGGTACACTGAAGCTTTCTTT	CASSHDPLQGGYTEAFF
TRBV7-9	.	TRBJ2-2	.	TGTGCCAGCAGCACGTCCCTTCGGGGTAACACCGGGGAGCTGTTTTTT	CASSTSLRGNTGELFF
TRBV5-8	TRBD1	TRBJ1-5	.	TGTGCCAGCAGCCCGGGGACAGGGGGCCATCAGCCCCAGCATTTT	CASSPGTGGHQPQHF
TRBV28	.	TRBJ2-1	few	TGTGCCAGCAGTTTACTACAGGGAGCACCGGGCAATGAGCAGTTCTTC	CASSLLQGAPGNEQFF
TRBV15	TRBD1	TRBJ2-7	.	TGTGCCACCAGCAGAGCTGGGACAGGTAACGAGCAGTACTTC	CATSRAGTGNEQYF
TRBV6-6	TRBD2	TRBJ2-1	once	TGTGCCACGCATGGGACTAGCGGAACCTCCTACAATGAGCAGTTCTTC	CATHGTSGTSYNEQFF
TRBV4-3	TRBD2	TRBJ2-5	.	TGCGCCAGCAGCCAAGGAGCGGGAGTTAGAGAGACCCAGTACTTC	CASSQGAGVRETQYF
TRBV12-3/TRBV12-4	.	TRBJ1-3	.	TGTGCCAGCAGCCGGACTGAGAGAAACACCATATATTTT	CASSRTERNTIYF
TRBV20-1	.	TRBJ2-7	.	TGCAGTGCACCTTACTTGGACGAGCAGTACTTC	CSAPYLDEQYF
TRBV6-5	TRBD2	TRBJ2-2	.	TGTGCCAGCAGTTATATGGGCGGGAGAAACACCGGGGAGCTGTTTTTT	CASSYMGGRNTGELFF
TRBV15	TRBD2	TRBJ2-3	.	TGTGCCACCAGCAGGGAACTAGCGGGAGTATCGGGCACAGATACGCAGTATTTT	CATSRELAGVSGTDTQYF
TRBV7-3	.	TRBJ2-5	few	TGTGCCAGCAGTCCCCAGAATTCCGGGGGGCAGACCCAGTACTTC	CASSPQNSGGQTQYF
TRBV4-2	.	TRBJ1-1	.	TGTGCCAGCAGCCAAATCGGTCAGGCTTCTGAAGCTTTCTTT	CASSQIGQASEAFF
TRBV4-3	.	TRBJ2-3	.	TGCGCCAGCAGCCAAGATCTCTTGGGGGCAGGGTGGACAGATACGCAGTATTTT	CASSQDLLGAGWTDTQYF
TRBV2	.	TRBJ2-1	.	TGTGCCAGCAGCCCGAGGCGGGACCAACGGGACAATGAGCAGTTCTTC	CASSPRRDQRDNEQFF
TRBV12-3/TRBV12-4	.	TRBJ1-5	.	TGTGCCAGCAGTCATAATAGCAATCAGCCCCAGCATTTT	CASSHNSNQPQHF
TRBV12-3/TRBV12-4	.	TRBJ1-1	.	TGTGCCAGCAGTTATCTGGCTGAAGCTTTCTTT	CASSYLAEAFF
TRBV11-3	.	TRBJ2-1	.	TGTGCCAGCAGCCTCAAGAGAGCCGGAGATGAGCAGTTCTTC	CASSLKRAGDEQFF
TRBV16	.	TRBJ1-5	.	TGTGCCAGCAGCCTTCCGTCCCAGCCCCAGCATTTT	CASSLPSQPQHF
TRBV7-9	.	TRBJ1-2	.	TGTGCCAGCAGCCCCCGGTCGTTCTCCCAGGGACATGGCTACACCTTC	CASSPRSFSQGHGYTF
TRBV5-4	.	TRBJ2-7	.	TGTGCCAGCAGCTCGGACTACGAGCAGTACTTC	CASSSDYEQYF
TRBV5-5	TRBD2	TRBJ2-3	.	TGTGCCAGCAGCTTGTGGACTAGCGGGTCAGATACGCAGTATTTT	CASSLWTSGSDTQYF
TRBV7-2	TRBD1	TRBJ2-7	.	TGTGCCAGCAGCTTACAGGGGGCGGTCGCCTACGAGCAGTACTTC	CASSLQGAVAYEQYF
TRBV7-2	TRBD2	TRBJ2-1	.	TGTGCCAGCAGCACAACTAGCGGGAGTGGTCCTGAGCAGTTCTTC	CASSTTSGSGPEQFF
TRBV10-3	.	TRBJ2-1	.	TGTGCCATCAGTGTCGACTCCCCGGGCAATGAGCAGTTCTTC	CAISVDSPGNEQFF
TRBV7-2	.	TRBJ1-1	.	TGTGCCAGCAGCTTTGGCAGCCTTTTCCACCTGAACACTGAAGCTTTCTTT	CASSFGSLFHLNTEAFF
TRBV7-2	TRBD1	TRBJ1-5	.	TGTGCCAGCAGCTTCGGGATCTCGACAGGGAATCAGCCCCAGCATTTT	CASSFGISTGNQPQHF
TRBV5-1	TRBD1	TRBJ1-1	.	TGCGCCAGCAGCTTCCAAGGACAGGGCGCGACTGAAGCTTTCTTT	CASSFQGQGATEAFF
TRBV2	.	TRBJ1-5	.	TGTGCCAGCAGTGACTGGGTGGGAGAGAATCAGCCCCAGCATTTT	CASSDWVGENQPQHF
TRBV7-2	TRBD2	TRBJ2-3	.	TGTGCCAGCAGCTTCGGACTAGCGACTAGCACAGATACGCAGTATTTT	CASSFGLATSTDTQYF
TRBV7-8	.	TRBJ1-1	.	TGTGCCAGCAGCTTATCTTTTACTGAAGCTTTCTTT	CASSLSFTEAFF
TRBV2	.	TRBJ1-4	.	TGTGCCAGCAGTGGACGCCGGGATGAAAAACTGTTTTTT	CASSGRRDEKLFF
TRBV19	TRBD2	TRBJ2-3	.	TGTGCCAGTTCTAACCCCCGGAGGGGAGGGACAGATACGCAGTATTTT	CASSNPRRGGTDTQYF
TRBV5-6	TRBD1	TRBJ2-3	once	TGTGCCAGCAGCCTGGACAGGGTAGTTTGGACAGATACGCAGTATTTT	CASSLDRVVWTDTQYF
TRBV9	.	TRBJ1-2	.	TGTGCCAGCAGCCCGCTAACCCTGGACGGCTACACCTTC	CASSPLTLDGYTF
TRBV11-3	TRBD2	TRBJ2-1	.	TGTGCCAGCAGCTTAGGGACTAGCAGTTACAATGAGCAGTTCTTC	CASSLGTSSYNEQFF